The T cell receptor beta chain described here comes from a study of glioma-infiltrating T cells. The CDR3 has 15 residues. Germline V gene sequence: CDR1 MDHEN, CDR2 SYDVKM. V lost 2 bases, J lost 12 bases, and 21 bases lay in between. TCR alpha and beta CDR3 regions were amplified from RNA using iRepertoire nested multiplex PCR. In TCRdb, the multiplex PCR reads were re-called with MiXCR into one record per CDR3 protein. Of approximately 120,000 distinct CDR3 sequences in the sample, less than 30% were seen once. This TCR derives from a human donor with low-grade glioma or glioblastoma, undergoing nonglioma brain surgery, or in good health (not recorded which). The specimen was glioma tissue, nonneoplastic brain tissue, or PBMCs (not recorded which). This sequence joins TRBV28 and TRBJ2-3; tentatively, D is TRBD2 (5 bases). CDR3 region: CASSLVAGVTDSQYF. In DNA, the CDR3 is TGTGCCAGCAGTTTAGTGGCGGGCGTCACAGATTCTCAGTATTTT.